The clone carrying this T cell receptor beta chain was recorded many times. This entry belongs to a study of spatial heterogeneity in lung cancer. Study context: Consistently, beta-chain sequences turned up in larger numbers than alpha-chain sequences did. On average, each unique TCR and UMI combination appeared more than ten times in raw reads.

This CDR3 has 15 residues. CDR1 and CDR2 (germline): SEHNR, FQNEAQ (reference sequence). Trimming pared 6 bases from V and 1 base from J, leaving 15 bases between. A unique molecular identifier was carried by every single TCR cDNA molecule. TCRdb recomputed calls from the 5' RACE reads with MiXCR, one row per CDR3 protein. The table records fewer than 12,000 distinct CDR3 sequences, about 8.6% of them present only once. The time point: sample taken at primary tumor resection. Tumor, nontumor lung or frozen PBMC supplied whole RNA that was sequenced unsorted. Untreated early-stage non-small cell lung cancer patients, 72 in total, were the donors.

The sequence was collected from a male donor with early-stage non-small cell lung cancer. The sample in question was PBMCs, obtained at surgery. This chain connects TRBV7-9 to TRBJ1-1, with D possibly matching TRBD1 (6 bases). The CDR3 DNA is TGTGCCAGCAGTCCATGGGGGGGCTCGAACACTGAAGCTTTCTTT. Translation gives CASSPWGGSNTEAFF.